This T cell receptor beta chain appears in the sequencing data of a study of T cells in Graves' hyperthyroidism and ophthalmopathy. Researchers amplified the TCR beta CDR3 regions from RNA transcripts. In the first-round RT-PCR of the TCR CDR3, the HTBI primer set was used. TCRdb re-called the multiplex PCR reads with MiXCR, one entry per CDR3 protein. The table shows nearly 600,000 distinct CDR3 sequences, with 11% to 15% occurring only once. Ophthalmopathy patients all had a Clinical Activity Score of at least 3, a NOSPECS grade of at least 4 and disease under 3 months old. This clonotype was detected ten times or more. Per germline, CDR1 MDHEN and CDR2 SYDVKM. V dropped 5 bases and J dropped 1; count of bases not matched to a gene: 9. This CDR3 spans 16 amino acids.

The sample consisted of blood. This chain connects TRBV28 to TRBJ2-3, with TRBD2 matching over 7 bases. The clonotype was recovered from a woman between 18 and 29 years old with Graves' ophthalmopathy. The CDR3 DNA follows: TGTGCCAGCAGTCCTCTTTCCGCGGGAGGCACAGATACGCAGTATTTT. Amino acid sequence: CASSPLSAGGTDTQYF.